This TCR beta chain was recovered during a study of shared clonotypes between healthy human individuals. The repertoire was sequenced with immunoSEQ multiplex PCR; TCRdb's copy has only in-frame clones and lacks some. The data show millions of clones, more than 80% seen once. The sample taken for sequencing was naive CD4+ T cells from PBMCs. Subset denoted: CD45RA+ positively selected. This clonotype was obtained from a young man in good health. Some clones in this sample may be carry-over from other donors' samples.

CDR3 sequence (DNA): TGCGCCAGCAGCTTGGAGTTAGCGGGAGGAAAATTCTCCTACGAGCAGTACTTC. This gives the protein CASSLELAGGKFSYEQYF. The chain combines TRBV5-1 with TRBJ2-7, with 10 nucleotides matching TRBD2. The CDR3 is made up of 18 amino acids. V gave up 0 bases and J gave up 0 bases; unmatched junction bases: 9. Germline V gene data show CDR1 as SGHRS and CDR2 as YFSETQ.